One and the same sample provided the 26 T cell receptor beta chains below, sequenced in a study of blood T cell repertoires in COVID-19. Method: immunoSEQ multiplex PCR; TCRdb's copy keeps in-frame clones and lacks some. In the table there are some 73,000 clones, 85% to 90% of which are singletons. Sequenced input: peripheral blood. Source of these receptors: a woman at least 80 years old with active or convalescent COVID-19.

The rearrangement uses TRBV4-1 and TRBJ2-7, with a tentative D call TRBD1 (5 bases). V lost 4 bases and J lost 6, with 13 bases in between. This CDR3 has 13 amino acids. CDR1 MGHRA and CDR2 YSYEKL come from the germline V gene. The CDR3 region has the DNA TGCGCCAGCAGCCCAGACCAGGGCGTCGAGCAGTACTTC. Translated: CASSPDQGVEQYF.

The V and J genes are TRBV18 and TRBJ2-3, with D tentatively TRBD2 (6 bases). V gave up 1 base and J gave up 0 bases, with 17 bases separating them. The CDR3 length is 18 residues. CDR1 KGHSH and CDR2 LQKENI come from the germline V gene. CDR3 residues: CASSPLAGSTTSTDTQYF. CDR3 DNA: TGTGCCAGCTCACCACTCGCGGGGTCGACTACTAGCACAGATACGCAGTATTTT.

The V gene is TRBV7-3, the J gene TRBJ2-1; D is perhaps TRBD2 (6 bases). CDR1 is SGHTA and CDR2 is FQGTGA in the germline V gene. V was pared by 1 base and J by 7 bases, with 17 bases between. The CDR3 contains 16 residues. CDR3 coding DNA: TGTGCCAGCAGCTTAATCGGAGGGTTTGAGCTGAATGAGCAGTTCTTC. Its translation: CASSLIGGFELNEQFF.

In its sample, this clone was seen once. The chain joins TRBV7-6 to TRBJ2-7; TRBD1 matches 8 bases. The germline V gene has CDR1 SGHVS and CDR2 FNYEAQ. The V segment lost 5 bases and the J segment 5 bases; nucleotides outside the gene matches: 8. The CDR3 runs 14 residues. The CDR3 is CASSKDDRGHEQYF. The CDR3 DNA reads TGTGCCAGCAGCAAAGACGACAGGGGCCACGAGCAGTACTTC. Variable domain in full (rest from reference TRBV7-6 and TRBJ2-7): GAGVSQSPRYKVTKRGQDVALRCDPISGHVSLYWYRQALGQGPEFLTYFNYEAQQDKSGLPNDRFSAERPEGSISTLTIQRTEQRDSAMYRCASSKDDRGHEQYFGPGTRLTVT.

This chain links TRBV5-1 with TRBJ2-5, with a possible D match to TRBD1 (6 bases). In germline, CDR1 is SGHRS, CDR2 YFSETQ. V was cut by 4 bases and J by 2 bases, with 21 bases left in between. The CDR3 sequence is 17 residues long. CDR3 DNA sequence: TGCGCCAGCAGCCAAGGTTTATCAGGGGACCCTCAAGAGACCCAGTACTTC. Translating gives CASSQGLSGDPQETQYF.

This clone was counted only a few times. The chain uses TRBV2 and TRBJ2-7; 8 bases align to TRBD2. The V segment lost 3 bases and the J segment 5 bases; nucleotides outside the gene matches: 3. The CDR3 spans 13 residues. CDR1 is SNHLY and CDR2 is FYNNEI in the germline V gene. CDR3 loop: CASSDGGVDEQYF. The CDR3 DNA follows: TGTGCCAGCAGTGACGGGGGGGTTGACGAGCAGTACTTC.

The rearrangement links TRBV7-9 to TRBJ1-5; D is possibly TRBD1 (5 bases). Germline assignment: CDR1 SEHNR and CDR2 FQNEAQ (reference sequence). The V end lost 2 bases, the J end lost 4 bases, and 9 bases lay between the germline ends. The CDR3 is made up of 14 amino acids. Written as DNA, the CDR3 is TGTGCCAGCAGCTTATTGGGGGGTAATCAGCCCCAGCATTTT. As protein: CASSLLGGNQPQHF.

This chain links TRBV19 with TRBJ2-5; 12 nucleotides agree with TRBD2. The CDR3 consists of 18 residues. Trimming removed 5 bases from V and 2 bases from J; junction bases left unmatched: 12. Germline V lookup: CDR1 LNHDA, CDR2 SQIVND (reference sequence). CDR3 region: CASSPSLAGGPEQETQYF. The CDR3 DNA reads as TGTGCCAGTAGTCCCTCACTAGCGGGGGGCCCAGAACAAGAGACCCAGTACTTC.

The chain employs TRBV3-1 (or the pseudogene TRBV3-2) and TRBJ2-5, with D perhaps TRBD2 (6 bases). Trimming stripped 2 bases from V and 1 base from J, with 20 bases between. The germline CDR1 and CDR2 sequences are LGHDT and YNNKEL (reference sequence). The CDR3 totals 18 residues. The DNA of the CDR3 is TGTGCCAGCAGCCAAAATCCAATCTCGGGACTGAGCCAAGAGACCCAGTACTTC. Its translation is CASSQNPISGLSQETQYF.

The chain links TRBV3-1 (or the pseudogene TRBV3-2) to TRBJ1-3; D might be TRBD1 (5 bases). The CDR3 has 16 amino acids. The V and J ends lost 3 bases and 0 bases respectively, with 12 bases between them. Germline CDR1 is LGHDT and CDR2 is YNNKEL (reference sequence). The CDR3 here is CASSQAGRDSGNTIYF. CDR3 DNA: TGTGCCAGCAGCCAGGCGGGACGGGACTCTGGAAACACCATATATTTT.

This sequence joins TRBV10-3 and TRBJ2-2, with D maybe TRBD1 (6 bases). V lost 10 bases and J 3 bases, leaving 9 bases between the germline ends. This CDR3 contains 12 residues. Germline CDR1 and CDR2: ENHRY and SYGVKD. In nucleotides, the CDR3 is TGTGCCACGGGACAAGACACCGGGGAGCTGTTTTTT. This codes for CATGQDTGELFF.

This rearrangement joins TRBV5-1 to TRBJ1-4; D ambiguous. V was shortened by 3 bases and J by 9 bases, with 21 bases between the two germline ends. Germline lookup yields CDR1 SGHRS and CDR2 YFSETQ. CDR3 size: 16 residues. The CDR3 DNA follows: TGCGCCAGCAGCTCGGAGCTCACCGCACGGGGTCAAAAACTGTTTTTT. It specifies CASSSELTARGQKLFF.

This chain links TRBV7-2 with TRBJ1-1, with a weak D call TRBD1 (5 bases). V lost 5 bases and J 4 bases, leaving 17 bases between the germline ends. The CDR3 runs to 15 residues. Germline assignment: CDR1 SGHTA and CDR2 FQGNSA. CDR3 nucleotides: TGTGCCAGCAGCCCGCGGGGCCCTTCGGGCACTGAAGCTTTCTTT. The encoded protein is CASSPRGPSGTEAFF.

This rearrangement joins TRBV9 to TRBJ1-1; 11 positions agree with TRBD1. Germline V gene lookup returns CDR1 SGDLS and CDR2 YYNGEE. This CDR3 is built from 13 residues. V lost 3 bases to trimming and J lost 11 bases; unmatched junction nucleotides: 6. The CDR3 sequence: CASSAADRGLAFF. The CDR3 bases are TGTGCCAGCAGCGCAGCGGACAGGGGGCTTGCTTTCTTT.

This chain joins TRBV7-2 and TRBJ1-1, with D tentatively TRBD1 (5 bases). The ends were cut back, 0 bases at V and 3 bases at J, with 11 bases in the middle. The CDR3 consists of 15 residues. Germline assignment: CDR1 SGHTA and CDR2 FQGNSA. CDR3 amino acids: CASSLARGGDTEAFF. The CDR3 DNA reads TGTGCCAGCAGCTTAGCGAGGGGCGGGGACACTGAAGCTTTCTTT.

The chain links TRBV29-1 to TRBJ1-2, with TRBD1 matching 8 bases. Per germline, CDR1 SQVTM and CDR2 ANQGSEA. V lost 7 bases and J lost 3; bases outside the gene matches: 10. This CDR3 spans 14 amino acids. The CDR3 DNA sequence: TGCAGCGGTGCCACCGGGACAGGCGACTATGGCTACACCTTC. This gives the protein CSGATGTGDYGYTF.

The J gene is TRBJ1-1, the V gene TRBV24-1, with 12 bases identical to TRBD1. Germline V gives CDR1 KGHDR, CDR2 SFDVKD. J gave up 7 bases and V 3 bases, and 5 bases lay outside the gene matches. The CDR3 is made up of 15 amino acids. CDR3 DNA sequence: TGTGCCACCAGTGATGGGGACAGGGGGCAAGGTGAAGCTTTCTTT. Translation: CATSDGDRGQGEAFF.

The chain joins TRBV15 to TRBJ1-4; no firm D call. Germline V CDR1 and CDR2: LNHNV, YYDKDF (reference sequence). The V and J ends lost 5 bases and 0 bases respectively, with 10 bases between them. CDR3 length equals 15 residues. The CDR3 is CATSVERATNEKLFF. DNA of the CDR3: TGTGCCACCAGCGTCGAACGGGCAACTAATGAAAAACTGTTTTTT.

The chain couples TRBV5-1 to TRBJ2-2; D unclear. The V and J ends lost 0 bases and 1 base respectively, with 13 bases between them. CDR1 is SGHRS, CDR2 YFSETQ, per germline. The CDR3 is 17 residues long. CDR3 protein: CASSLELIAGNTGELFF. DNA of the CDR3: TGCGCCAGCAGCTTGGAATTAATCGCAGGGAACACCGGGGAGCTGTTTTTT.

The chain has TRBV19 and TRBJ1-4; perhaps TRBD1 as D (5 bases). Germline-derived CDR1 and CDR2 are LNHDA and SQIVND (reference sequence). The ends were cut back, 9 bases at V and 7 bases at J, with 18 bases in the middle. The CDR3 is 14 amino acids. Here the CDR3 reads CASAPQALGEKLFF. The CDR3 DNA follows: TGTGCCAGCGCTCCACAGGCGTTAGGTGAAAAACTGTTTTTT.

The chain joins TRBV28 to TRBJ1-1; 8 bases fit TRBD1. The V gene's germline CDR1 is MDHEN and CDR2 SYDVKM. This CDR3 contains 15 residues. V trimming: 4 bases; J trimming: 4 bases; junction bases outside the gene matches: 8. The CDR3, as DNA: TGTGCCAGCAGTTCACTCAGGGGGCGAGGCACTGAAGCTTTCTTT. Residues: CASSSLRGRGTEAFF.

This clone was observed once. The rearrangement uses TRBV6-4 and TRBJ2-5; D possibly corresponds to TRBD2 (6 bases). In germline, CDR1 is MRHNA, CDR2 SNTAGT. This CDR3 has 13 residues. V was cut by 6 bases and J by 4 bases, with 12 bases left in between. This CDR3 is CASSRERAETQYF. CDR3 nucleotides: TGTGCCAGCAGCCGGGAGAGAGCAGAGACCCAGTACTTC.

The chain has TRBV11-2 and TRBJ2-5; 11 positions agree with TRBD2. The CDR3 is made up of 16 amino acids. The junction had 7 bases not matched to a gene; V was cut back by 6 bases and J by 1 base. Germline CDR1 SGHAT, CDR2 FQNNGV. This CDR3 is CASSKNLAGGQETQYF. CDR3 coding DNA: TGTGCCAGCAGTAAAAATCTAGCGGGGGGCCAAGAGACCCAGTACTTC.

The chain uses TRBV6-6 and TRBJ2-5, with D unresolved. The CDR3 loop spans 12 amino acids. The germline V gene has CDR1 MNHNY and CDR2 SVGAGI (reference sequence). The germline V and J ends were trimmed by 2 bases and 6 bases, with 7 bases remaining between them. CDR3 nucleotides: TGTGCCAGCAGTTACGACTCCAAGACCCAGTACTTC. It codes for CASSYDSKTQYF.

The chain recombines TRBV19 with TRBJ2-2; a weak D match, TRBD2 (6 bases). The CDR3 is 15 residues long. Germline CDR1 reads LNHDA; CDR2 reads SQIVND (reference sequence). Deletions cut 5 bases from V and 7 bases from J, with 17 bases between. The CDR3 region is CASSLVTGEIGELFF. CDR3 nucleotide sequence: TGTGCCAGTAGTTTGGTTACGGGGGAAATCGGGGAGCTGTTTTTT. The full variable domain, rest sourced from reference TRBV19 and TRBJ2-2, is DGGITQSPKYLFRKEGQNVTLSCEQNLNHDAMYWYRQDPGQGLRLIYYSQIVNDFQKGDIAEGYSVSREKKESFPLTVTSAQKNPTAFYLCASSLVTGEIGELFFGEGSRLTVL.

This clone was detected once. The gene calls are TRBV3-1 (or the pseudogene TRBV3-2) and TRBJ1-6; 9 nucleotides line up with TRBD1. In germline, CDR1 is LGHDT, CDR2 YNNKEL (reference sequence). This CDR3 is 15 amino acids long. The trim removed 3 bases at V and 7 bases at J, leaving 4 bases unmatched. This CDR3 reads CASSHGTGTNSPLHF. CDR3 DNA: TGTGCCAGCAGCCACGGGACAGGGACGAATTCACCCCTCCACTTT.